These 23 T cell receptor beta chains came from one sample sequenced in a study of cytotoxic CD8 clonotypes in ibrutinib-treated CLL. The assay was immunoSEQ multiplex PCR, and TCRdb's table has in-frame clones only and misses some. The sample lists some 61,000 clones, around two thirds seen once, with around 5.7% in the top ten. The sample consisted of PBMCs, taken after 12 months of ibrutinib treatment. Receptors originate from a human donor with chronic lymphocytic leukemia.

V gene TRBV6-6 combines with J gene TRBJ2-5, with 8 bases matching TRBD1. CDR3 length: 13 amino acids. Germline V gene lookup returns CDR1 MNHNY and CDR2 SVGAGI (reference sequence). V was clipped by 2 bases and J by 4 bases; unmatched bases: 0. CDR3 in DNA: TGTGCCAGCAGTTACACAGGGGGAGAGACCCAGTACTTC. Translation gives CASSYTGGETQYF.

The rearrangement joins TRBV7-2 to TRBJ1-2; the D is unclear. Germline V gene data show CDR1 as SGHTA and CDR2 as FQGNSA. Trimming pared 1 base from V and 8 bases from J, leaving 11 bases between. The CDR3 contains 13 residues. CDR3 nucleotide sequence: TGTGCCAGCAGCTTAGAGGCCATCGGGGGCTACACCTTC. It codes for CASSLEAIGGYTF.

A few counts support this clone. The gene calls are TRBV5-1 and TRBJ1-5; the D is unclear. The germline V gene encodes CDR1 SGHRS and CDR2 YFSETQ. This CDR3 comprises 15 residues. The V gene lost 4 bases and the J gene lost 2 bases, with 13 bases spanning the gap. The DNA for the CDR3 is TGCGCCAGCAGCACGGAGGGAAGGGGCAATCAGCCCCAGCATTTT. This encodes CASSTEGRGNQPQHF.

The chain joins TRBV9 to TRBJ2-1, with D perhaps TRBD2 (7 bases). V was clipped by 0 bases and J by 2 bases, with 15 bases between them. The CDR3 runs to 17 residues. Germline V CDR1 and CDR2: SGDLS, YYNGEE. CDR3 DNA: TGTGCCAGCAGCGTAGGGGCCGGCGGGGGCGCCTACAATGAGCAGTTCTTC. Protein: CASSVGAGGGAYNEQFF.

By proportion, this clone is medium-sized. The V and J genes are TRBV4-3 and TRBJ2-2, with D perhaps TRBD2 (6 bases). Germline V CDR1 and CDR2: LGHNA, YSLEER. This CDR3 is 16 amino acids long. The germline V and J ends were trimmed by 0 bases and 11 bases, with 19 bases remaining between them. The CDR3 loop is CASSQDQGGLELELFF. In DNA, the CDR3 is TGCGCCAGCAGCCAAGATCAAGGAGGGCTGGAACTTGAGCTGTTTTTT.

The V gene is TRBV11-2, the J gene TRBJ1-6; D call uncertain. CDR1 and CDR2 (germline): SGHAT, FQNNGV. There are 15 residues in the CDR3. Between the trimmed V and J ends, which lost 7 bases and 5 bases, there was a span of 15 bases. The CDR3 DNA is TGTGCCAGCACCCCCTGGGTGTCGAATAATTCACCCCTCCACTTT. It yields the protein CASTPWVSNNSPLHF. Together with reference TRBV11-2 and TRBJ1-6, the CDR3 gives the full variable domain: EAGVAQSPRYKIIEKRQSVAFWCNPISGHATLYWYQQILGQGPKLLIQFQNNGVVDDSQLPKDRFSAERLKGVDSTLKIQPAKLEDSAVYLCASTPWVSNNSPLHFGNGTRLTVT.

This rearrangement joins TRBV19 to TRBJ1-6, with D uncertain. The germline CDR1 and CDR2 sequences are LNHDA and SQIVND (reference sequence). The CDR3 is 14 residues long. Trimming took 4 bases from V and 7 from J, leaving 11 bases between them. CDR3 loop: CASSTMDGNSPLHF. The CDR3 coding sequence is TGTGCCAGTAGTACGATGGACGGAAATTCACCCCTCCACTTT.

The chain links TRBV5-6 to TRBJ2-7; no definite D call. Trimming cost V 0 bases and J 0 bases, with 10 bases left between them. CDR3 length equals 15 residues. Germline V lookup: CDR1 SGHDT, CDR2 YYEEEE. The CDR3 loop reads CASSLVGLSSYEQYF. The CDR3 DNA reads TGTGCCAGCAGCTTGGTGGGCCTGAGCTCCTACGAGCAGTACTTC.

CDR3 nucleotides: TGTGCCAGCCGAGAACAGGGGGCTCATTCACCCCTCCACTTT. This codes for CASREQGAHSPLHF. This rearrangement joins TRBV6-5 to TRBJ1-6, with TRBD1 matching 9 bases. The CDR3 is 14 amino acids. V was pared by 8 bases and J by 8 bases, with 7 bases of the junction left unmatched. Germline CDR1 is MNHEY and CDR2 is SVGAGI.

This clone was recorded only once. The V gene is TRBV30, the J gene TRBJ1-2; weak D call: TRBD1 (5 bases). Trimming took off 4 bases at V and 0 bases at J, with 18 bases between the two ends. Per the germline V gene, CDR1 is GTSNPN and CDR2 is SVGIG (reference sequence). This CDR3 spans 16 amino acids. Written as DNA, the CDR3 is TGTGCCTGGAATCGGGGACGGGCAACCGCTAACTATGGCTACACCTTC. The encoded protein is CAWNRGRATANYGYTF.

The chain recombines TRBV7-9 with TRBJ2-7; 9 nucleotides line up with TRBD1. This CDR3 is built from 16 residues. The junction had 11 bases not matched to a gene; V was cut back by 6 bases and J by 2 bases. Germline CDR1 is SEHNR and CDR2 is FQNEAQ (reference sequence). This CDR3 is CASRGHTGGAAYEQYF. The CDR3 coding sequence is TGTGCCAGCAGGGGACATACAGGGGGCGCAGCCTACGAGCAGTACTTC.

The gene calls are TRBV20-1 and TRBJ2-5; no definite D call. Between the trimmed V and J ends, which lost 7 bases and 5 bases, there was a span of 11 bases. Germline V lookup: CDR1 DFQATT, CDR2 SNEGSKA (reference sequence). CDR3 length: 11 amino acids. The CDR3 DNA reads TGCAGTGAGAAGGATGCGGAGACCCAGTACTTC. It encodes CSEKDAETQYF.

The chain combines TRBV10-3 with TRBJ2-7, with TRBD1 as a possible D gene (5 bases). V was shortened by 5 bases and J by 2 bases, with 13 bases between the two germline ends. The CDR3 is made up of 14 amino acids. In germline, CDR1 is ENHRY, CDR2 SYGVKD. CDR3: CAISRQYLTYEQYF. For the CDR3, the DNA is TGTGCCATCAGTCGACAGTACCTAACCTACGAGCAGTACTTC.

This rearrangement joins TRBV30 to TRBJ2-5, with D possibly TRBD1 on 6 matching bases. Germline V gene sequence: CDR1 GTSNPN, CDR2 SVGIG (reference sequence). The CDR3 runs 15 residues. Trimming cost V 5 bases and J 1 base, with 17 bases left between them. The CDR3 DNA reads as TGTGCCTGGGGTACCAGGGGTGGGTTCCAAGAGACCCAGTACTTC. Its translation: CAWGTRGGFQETQYF.

The chain combines TRBV9 with TRBJ1-3, with D uncertain. V gave up 3 bases and J gave up 0 bases, with 4 bases separating them. The CDR3 loop spans 13 amino acids. Germline CDR1 and CDR2: SGDLS and YYNGEE. The CDR3 nucleotides read TGTGCCAGCAGCGGGACCTCTGGAAACACCATATATTTT. Translated, it gives CASSGTSGNTIYF.

The chain has TRBV28 and TRBJ2-7, with 14 nucleotides matching TRBD2. In germline, CDR1 is MDHEN, CDR2 SYDVKM. The CDR3 covers 16 residues. Germline trimming cut 7 bases from V and 6 bases from J; bases unmatched to any gene: 11. The DNA of the CDR3 is TGTGCCAGCACCCTAACCTTAGGGACTAGCGGGGGCGAGCAGTACTTC. The encoded protein is CASTLTLGTSGGEQYF. The full variable domain, in which reference TRBV28 and TRBJ2-7 provide the parts outside the CDR3, is DVKVTQSSRYLVKRTGEKVFLECVQDMDHENMFWYRQDPGLGLRLIYFSYDVKMKEKGDIPEGYSVSREKKERFSLILESASTNQTSMYLCASTLTLGTSGGEQYFGPGTRLTVT.

CDR3: CASSSNPRRNTEAFF. The CDR3 DNA follows: TGTGCCAGCAGCTCTAACCCGCGGCGGAACACTGAAGCTTTCTTT. The chain uses TRBV9 and TRBJ1-1; D is unclear. Trimming left V 4 bases short and J 1 base short, with 14 bases between. The CDR3 contains 15 residues. CDR1 SGDLS and CDR2 YYNGEE come from the germline V gene.

The chain has TRBV5-1 and TRBJ2-3; no reliable D call. Germline V gene sequence: CDR1 SGHRS, CDR2 YFSETQ. CDR3 size: 17 residues. With 0 bases removed from V and 0 bases from J, the gap between germline ends came to 14 bases. CDR3 sequence (DNA): TGCGCCAGCAGCTTGGGTAACGCAGGTGGAAGCACAGATACGCAGTATTTT. Encoded protein: CASSLGNAGGSTDTQYF.

The V call is TRBV5-4, the J call TRBJ2-1, with unresolved D. V was cut by 0 bases and J by 10 bases, with 8 bases left in between. Germline V gene sequence: CDR1 SGHNT, CDR2 YYREEE (reference sequence). This CDR3 contains 12 residues. The CDR3 loop is CASSLAHAEQFF. CDR3 DNA sequence: TGTGCCAGCAGCTTGGCGCATGCCGAGCAGTTCTTC.

This chain connects TRBV9 to TRBJ2-7; 9 bases are a match to TRBD1. V trimming: 0 bases; J trimming: 0 bases; junction bases outside the gene matches: 4. The CDR3 runs to 16 residues. Germline lookup yields CDR1 SGDLS and CDR2 YYNGEE. CDR3 bases: TGTGCCAGCAGCGTAGGATCGGGACAGGGCTCCTACGAGCAGTACTTC. The encoded protein is CASSVGSGQGSYEQYF.

Only one count was recorded for this clone. The chain couples TRBV6-5 to TRBJ2-3; 9 nucleotides line up with TRBD1. Trimming at V came to 10 bases and at J to 2 bases, leaving 4 bases not matched to a gene. CDR3 length: 13 amino acids. Germline V CDR1 and CDR2: MNHEY, SVGAGI. CDR3 nucleotides: TGTGCCACCCGGGACAGGGTCACAGATACGCAGTATTTT. Protein: CATRDRVTDTQYF.

This clone was detected a few times. CDR3 DNA: TGTGCCACCAGCCCAGAGATACGGTATACGCAGTATTTT. It specifies CATSPEIRYTQYF. The chain recombines TRBV15 with TRBJ2-3; D is unclear. V lost 5 bases and J lost 7, with 13 bases in between. The CDR3 sequence is 13 residues long. Germline V gene data show CDR1 as LNHNV and CDR2 as YYDKDF (reference sequence). Full variable domain (missing parts from reference TRBV15 and TRBJ2-3): DAMVIQNPRYQVTQFGKPVTLSCSQTLNHNVMYWYQQKSSQAPKLLFHYYDKDFNNEADTPDNFQSRRPNTSFCFLDIRSPGLGDTAMYLCATSPEIRYTQYFGPGTRLTVL.

The V and J genes are TRBV7-9 and TRBJ2-7; 7 bases agree with TRBD1. J was trimmed by 7 bases and V by 5 bases; bases with no gene match: 8. The germline V gene encodes CDR1 SEHNR and CDR2 FQNEAQ (reference sequence). The CDR3 spans 13 residues. For the CDR3, the DNA is TGTGCCAGCAGCACTTTGAGGGGGCAAGAGCAGTACTTC. This gives the protein CASSTLRGQEQYF. The whole variable domain, filled in from reference TRBV7-9 and TRBJ2-7, reads DTGVSQNPRHKITKRGQNVTFRCDPISEHNRLYWYRQTLGQGPEFLTYFQNEAQLEKSRLLSDRFSAERPKGSFSTLEIQRTEQGDSAMYLCASSTLRGQEQYFGPGTRLTVT.